The text below deals with one T cell receptor (beta chain). Its antigen is unknown. The sample belongs to a study of blood T cells in healthy people across ages. The second PCR ran about 6 to 12 cycles with a sample-barcoded 5' primer and J-beta primers. A single record per CDR3 protein comes from TCRdb applying MiXCR to the 5' RACE reads. The table shows about 580,000 distinct CDR3 sequences, with 40% to 55% occurring only once. Trimming removed 0 bases at V and 5 bases at J, with 16 bases between. Germline assignment: CDR1 MNHEY and CDR2 SVGAGI. The CDR3 sequence is 17 residues long. General study findings and limits: Across the age range, TCR beta diversity per million T cells fell in a roughly linear way.

This sequence joins TRBV6-5 and TRBJ2-2; D is perhaps TRBD1 (6 bases). This clonotype originated in an elderly man in good health. Sequenced material: blood. CDR3 in amino acids: CASSYSNRAGVTGELFF. DNA of the CDR3: TGTGCCAGCAGTTACTCGAACAGGGCCGGAGTTACCGGGGAGCTGTTTTTT.